This TCR beta chain stems from a study of response to subunit inactivated influenza vaccine. TCRdb reprocessed the RT-PCR reads with MiXCR, giving one entry per CDR3 protein. The repertoire holds about 170,000 distinct CDR3 sequences, with approximately 12% as singletons. CDR3 size: 15 residues. Trimming took 3 bases from V and 3 from J, leaving 13 bases between them. Germline CDR1 SNHLY, CDR2 FYNNEI. The data were also submitted as part of a second study, on T cells expressing NK-cell markers. Per that study: A 5'RACE template switching approach incorporating UMIs was used to make TCR beta cDNA. The TCR beta repertoires were obtained from sorted CD3+CD56+NKG2C+, CD3+CD56+NKG2C- and CD3+CD56-NKG2C+ T cells. An anti-gamma-delta TCR antibody confined sorting to alpha-beta TCR T cells across several of the experiments. Roughly 6 of the donors carried dominant NKG2C+ clonotypes that took up roughly 1.0-8% of their CD8+ T cells. One observes that, in several donors, these clonotypes were also the leading ones within the CD3+CD56-NKG2C+ fraction.

The TCR sequence derives from a man aged 50 to 59 who received an inactivated influenza vaccine. This rearrangement joins TRBV2 to TRBJ2-3, with D unresolved. The material sequenced was CD8+ T cells sorted from PBMCs, taken roughly 12 days after vaccination. The chain's CDR3 is CASSDRGDVTDTQYF. The CDR3, as DNA: TGTGCCAGCAGTGACCGAGGAGATGTGACAGATACGCAGTATTTT.